Listed below are T cell receptor beta chains from one sample, sequenced in a study of control samples from healthy donors and cancer patients. TCRdb's table, derived via immunoSEQ multiplex PCR, lists solely in-frame clones and lacks some. The repertoire holds about 130,000 clones, over 75% seen once, with roughly 2.7% in the top ten. Sequences were obtained from blood. The receptors were gathered from a man aged 35-49 years in good health. The CDR3 runs from the conserved cysteine through the conserved F or W. The order of the fields is CDR3 DNA, CDR3 protein, J gene, D gene, V gene, clone size. A D gene is named only where the DNA matches it firmly. Expanded clones get a size class; other rows say once, few or many, or leave the size out.

TGCAGTGCCATCACGGGAGATACGCAGTATTTT	CSAITGDTQYF	TRBJ2-3	-	TRBV20-1	once
TGTGCCAGCAGACGGGACCGAGGCACAGATACGCAGTATTTT	CASRRDRGTDTQYF	TRBJ2-3	-	TRBV6-5	few
TGTGCCAGCAGTACTAGGGGTTATTACGGAAACACCATATATTTT	CASSTRGYYGNTIYF	TRBJ1-3	-	TRBV6-5	-
TGTGCCAGCAGCTTAGCCAAAAACATTCAGTACTTC	CASSLAKNIQYF	TRBJ2-4	-	TRBV6-2/TRBV6-3	-
TGTGCCAGCAGTTCCCCACCGGGGTATGGCTACACCTTC	CASSSPPGYGYTF	TRBJ1-2	-	TRBV28	-
TGCGCCAAAAAAAGACGGAGGGGAAACACCATATATTTT	CAKKRRRGNTIYF	TRBJ1-3	-	TRBV10-1	-
TGTGCCAGCAAGACACAGGGGGCCGCGAACACCGGGGAGCTGTTTTTT	CASKTQGAANTGELFF	TRBJ2-2	TRBD1	TRBV7-3	once
TGTGCCAGCAACCCGGATGCAGGGGATACCGGGGAGCTGTTTTTT	CASNPDAGDTGELFF	TRBJ2-2	-	TRBV7-9	once
TGTGCCAGCAGCTTATCTGGTACGCAGTATTTT	CASSLSGTQYF	TRBJ2-3	-	TRBV7-2	-
TGTGCCAGCAGTCAGGCGACGGGGTGGCAGCCCCAGCATTTT	CASSQATGWQPQHF	TRBJ1-5	-	TRBV2	-
TGTGCCAGCAGTTCAACGCAGGGGGGGAACACTGAAGCTTTCTTT	CASSSTQGGNTEAFF	TRBJ1-1	TRBD1	TRBV6-5	-
TGTGCCAGCTCCGGGACTAGCGGGGACAATGAGCAGTTCTTC	CASSGTSGDNEQFF	TRBJ2-1	TRBD2	TRBV18	-
TGTGCCAGCAGCGTCGGGACAGGGGGCCCGAACACTGAAGCTTTCTTT	CASSVGTGGPNTEAFF	TRBJ1-1	TRBD1	TRBV9	-
TGTGCCACCAGTGATTTGCTGGGAAAACTGTTTTTT	CATSDLLGKLFF	TRBJ1-4	-	TRBV24-1	once
TGCGCCAGCAGCTTGTCAGGGGAGAATCAGCCCCAGCATTTT	CASSLSGENQPQHF	TRBJ1-5	-	TRBV5-1	few
TGTGCCAGTAGTATATTTGGGACAGGGGGGACTGGAAAGTATTTT	CASSIFGTGGTGKYF	TRBJ2-3	TRBD1	TRBV19	-